The 10 T cell receptor beta chains below all came from one sample that was sequenced in a study of neoadjuvant nivolumab and ipilimumab in lung cancer. The method was immunoSEQ multiplex PCR; TCRdb's version includes in-frame clones alone and lacks a portion of them. The repertoire includes roughly 28,000 clones, 65% to 85% of them detected once, and 5.1% sits in the top ten. This specimen was tumor tissue, taken after neoadjuvant nivolumab, alone or with ipilimumab, at or shortly before surgery. The source of these receptors is an adult with non-small cell lung cancer.

V usage is TRBV4-3 and J usage is TRBJ2-7, with D possibly TRBD1 on 8 matching bases. V gave up 3 bases and J gave up 6 bases, with 18 bases separating them. The germline gives CDR1 LGHNA, CDR2 YSLEER. The CDR3 spans 15 residues. The CDR3 loop reads CASSQAKQGGVEQYF. The CDR3 nucleotides read TGCGCCAGCAGCCAGGCTAAACAGGGGGGGGTCGAGCAGTACTTC.

V usage is TRBV7-2 and J usage is TRBJ1-4; D gene uncertain. The CDR3 is 15 amino acids. V lost 0 bases and J 7 bases, leaving 12 bases between the germline ends. CDR1 and CDR2 from the germline V gene are SGHTA and FQGNSA. The CDR3 DNA sequence: TGTGCCAGCAGCTTAGCGCTTGACGGATTTGAAAAACTGTTTTTT. Its translation is CASSLALDGFEKLFF.

This chain connects TRBV5-1 to TRBJ2-7, with 8 bases matching TRBD1. The CDR3 is made up of 16 amino acids. The junction had 10 bases not matched to a gene; V was cut back by 0 bases and J by 5 bases. Germline CDR1 and CDR2: SGHRS and YFSETQ. In DNA form, the CDR3 reads TGCGCCAGCAGCTTGGGGTACCGACAGGGGTACGACGAGCAGTACTTC. As protein: CASSLGYRQGYDEQYF.

This clone was counted between two and nine times. The chain couples TRBV7-2 to TRBJ1-2; 8 bases are shared with TRBD1. Looked up from germline, CDR1 is SGHTA and CDR2 is FQGNSA. This CDR3 is built from 14 residues. J gave up 6 bases and V 3 bases, and 6 bases lay outside the gene matches. CDR3 sequence: CASSFSQGGHGYTF. CDR3 DNA sequence: TGTGCCAGCAGCTTCTCACAGGGGGGCCATGGCTACACCTTC. The full variable domain, completed using reference TRBV7-2 and TRBJ1-2, is GAGVSQSPSNKVTEKGKDVELRCDPISGHTALYWYRQSLGQGLEFLIYFQGNSAPDKSGLPSDRFSAERTGGSVSTLTIQRTQQEDSAVYLCASSFSQGGHGYTFGSGTRLTVV.

The chain couples TRBV12-5 to TRBJ1-1; 8 bases agree with TRBD1. The CDR3 is 16 amino acids. V shed 1 base, J shed 2 bases, and the junction held 6 bases outside the gene matches. The germline V gene has CDR1 LGHNT and CDR2 FRNRAP. CDR3 region: CASGLDVGQGNTEAFF. The DNA of the CDR3 is TGTGCTAGTGGTTTGGATGTTGGACAGGGCAACACTGAAGCTTTCTTT.

This clone occurred once. CDR3 nucleotide sequence: TGCGCCAGCAGCTTGTGGACAACTAATGAAAAACTGTTTTTT. Encoded protein: CASSLWTTNEKLFF. The rearrangement joins TRBV5-1 to TRBJ1-4; D not resolved. This CDR3 is built from 14 residues. The germline V and J ends were trimmed by 1 base and 0 bases, with 4 bases remaining between them. Germline V CDR1 and CDR2: SGHRS, YFSETQ.

This chain uses TRBV11-1 with TRBJ2-3, with D tentatively TRBD2 (5 bases). The V gene's germline CDR1 is SGHAT and CDR2 FQDESV (reference sequence). V was cut by 2 bases and J by 4 bases, with 10 bases left in between. CDR3 length equals 14 residues. CDR3 DNA: TGTGCCAGCAGCTTATCGCTAGCAGCAGATACGCAGTATTTT. This codes for CASSLSLAADTQYF.

This clone appeared a single time. The chain carries TRBV11-2 and TRBJ1-2, with a possible D match to TRBD1 (5 bases). Trimming removed 5 bases at V and 7 bases at J, with 20 bases between. The CDR3 has 15 residues. Germline CDR1 and CDR2: SGHAT and FQNNGV. The CDR3 protein is CASSHGGAQIGGYTF. CDR3 in DNA: TGTGCCAGCAGCCATGGCGGGGCCCAAATTGGTGGCTACACCTTC. Full variable domain (remainder filled in from reference TRBV11-2 and TRBJ1-2): EAGVAQSPRYKIIEKRQSVAFWCNPISGHATLYWYQQILGQGPKLLIQFQNNGVVDDSQLPKDRFSAERLKGVDSTLKIQPAKLEDSAVYLCASSHGGAQIGGYTFGSGTRLTVV.

In DNA, the CDR3 is TGTGCCAGCAGCCCAGAGGGGAGAGGGGGCGAGCAGTTCTTC. Residues: CASSPEGRGGEQFF. The V call is TRBV9, the J call TRBJ2-1; 7 bases map to TRBD1. The CDR3 sequence is 14 residues long. Germline trimming cut 4 bases from V and 10 bases from J; bases unmatched to any gene: 11. Looked up from germline, CDR1 is SGDLS and CDR2 is YYNGEE.

The V and J genes are TRBV5-1 and TRBJ1-1; D is unresolved. V was shortened by 3 bases and J by 5 bases, with 8 bases between the two germline ends. The germline gives CDR1 SGHRS, CDR2 YFSETQ. The CDR3 has 12 amino acids. This chain's CDR3 is CASSSELTEAFF. The CDR3 DNA is TGCGCCAGCAGCTCTGAGCTTACTGAAGCTTTCTTT.